This T cell receptor (beta chain) was recovered during a study of blood T cell repertoires in COVID-19. Study at large: Nucleic acid was either cDNA or gDNA, and it came from T cells, B-cell-depleted T cells, or PBMCs.

CDR1 is SGDLS, CDR2 YYNGEE, per germline. CDR3 length: 15 amino acids. Trimming removed 2 bases at V and 5 bases at J, with 13 bases between. Patients of the Seattle cohort, enrolled during active infection, were followed longitudinally. Source study methods: Using reference gene primer amplification, nucleated cell counts were estimated. Produced via immunoSEQ multiplex PCR; TCRdb's table is partial and in-frame only. That table supplies the V and J calls and clone size; D and trimming were determined from the DNA. The top ten hold less than 9% of the sample, which has fewer than 700,000 clones, approximately 88% seen once.

The specimen sequenced was peripheral blood. The receptor was isolated from a woman aged 50 to 65 with COVID-19, enrolled during active disease. The rearrangement joins TRBV9 to TRBJ2-2; D may be TRBD2 (6 bases). DNA of the CDR3: TGTGCCAGCAGCGTGACGGGAGAAGTTACCGGGGAGCTGTTTTTT. It is translated as CASSVTGEVTGELFF. Supplemented by reference TRBV9 and TRBJ2-2, the full variable domain reads DSGVTQTPKHLITATGQRVTLRCSPRSGDLSVYWYQQSLDQGLQFLIQYYNGEERAKGNILERFSAQQFPDLHSELNLSSLELGDSALYFCASSVTGEVTGELFFGEGSRLTVL.